This entry features one T cell receptor (beta chain) sequence. The sample comes from a study of long-term antiretroviral therapy in people with HIV. The CDR3 contains 14 residues. Per germline, CDR1 SGHTA and CDR2 FQGNSA. V was clipped by 1 base and J by 2 bases, with 6 bases between them. Survey-level immunoSEQ v3.0 assays were run. This table comes from immunoSEQ multiplex PCR, and its TCRdb copy is limited to in-frame clones, with some not included. The data contain roughly 28,000 clones, roughly 89% of them singletons. The receptor comes from a woman aged 18-35 years with HIV. The chain carries TRBV7-2 and TRBJ2-4; no clear D. The specimen comprised unsorted PBMCs, sampled 1.8 years after starting antiretroviral therapy. The CDR3: CASSLESTKNIQYF. The CDR3 bases are TGTGCCAGCAGCTTAGAAAGTACCAAAAACATTCAGTACTTC.